The source of this T cell receptor (beta chain) is a study of blood T cell repertoires in COVID-19. In the study overall: COVID-19 samples from acute and convalescent phases originated in the United States, Italy and Spain. Sample material is recorded as cDNA or gDNA derived from T cells, B-cell-depleted T cells, or PBMCs.

The CDR3 loop spans 17 amino acids. Germline V gene lookup returns CDR1 SGHTA and CDR2 FQGTGA. Trimming at V came to 5 bases and at J to 0 bases, leaving 10 bases not matched to a gene. Authors' data handling: Reference gene primer amplification gave estimated nucleated cell counts. Some clones are missing from TCRdb's copy, which holds only in-frame ones; the method was immunoSEQ multiplex PCR. The D gene and trimming were derived from the DNA, and the V and J assignments and clone size from that table. The data contain some 100,000 clones, around nine tenths of them singletons. The TCR comes from a woman older than 75 with active COVID-19. The sequenced sample consisted of peripheral blood. The genes are TRBV7-3 and TRBJ1-3; 7 bases agree with TRBD1. The CDR3 DNA sequence: TGTGCCAGCAGCGTCTCCGGGACAGCGAACTCTGGAAACACCATATATTTT. Translation gives CASSVSGTANSGNTIYF.